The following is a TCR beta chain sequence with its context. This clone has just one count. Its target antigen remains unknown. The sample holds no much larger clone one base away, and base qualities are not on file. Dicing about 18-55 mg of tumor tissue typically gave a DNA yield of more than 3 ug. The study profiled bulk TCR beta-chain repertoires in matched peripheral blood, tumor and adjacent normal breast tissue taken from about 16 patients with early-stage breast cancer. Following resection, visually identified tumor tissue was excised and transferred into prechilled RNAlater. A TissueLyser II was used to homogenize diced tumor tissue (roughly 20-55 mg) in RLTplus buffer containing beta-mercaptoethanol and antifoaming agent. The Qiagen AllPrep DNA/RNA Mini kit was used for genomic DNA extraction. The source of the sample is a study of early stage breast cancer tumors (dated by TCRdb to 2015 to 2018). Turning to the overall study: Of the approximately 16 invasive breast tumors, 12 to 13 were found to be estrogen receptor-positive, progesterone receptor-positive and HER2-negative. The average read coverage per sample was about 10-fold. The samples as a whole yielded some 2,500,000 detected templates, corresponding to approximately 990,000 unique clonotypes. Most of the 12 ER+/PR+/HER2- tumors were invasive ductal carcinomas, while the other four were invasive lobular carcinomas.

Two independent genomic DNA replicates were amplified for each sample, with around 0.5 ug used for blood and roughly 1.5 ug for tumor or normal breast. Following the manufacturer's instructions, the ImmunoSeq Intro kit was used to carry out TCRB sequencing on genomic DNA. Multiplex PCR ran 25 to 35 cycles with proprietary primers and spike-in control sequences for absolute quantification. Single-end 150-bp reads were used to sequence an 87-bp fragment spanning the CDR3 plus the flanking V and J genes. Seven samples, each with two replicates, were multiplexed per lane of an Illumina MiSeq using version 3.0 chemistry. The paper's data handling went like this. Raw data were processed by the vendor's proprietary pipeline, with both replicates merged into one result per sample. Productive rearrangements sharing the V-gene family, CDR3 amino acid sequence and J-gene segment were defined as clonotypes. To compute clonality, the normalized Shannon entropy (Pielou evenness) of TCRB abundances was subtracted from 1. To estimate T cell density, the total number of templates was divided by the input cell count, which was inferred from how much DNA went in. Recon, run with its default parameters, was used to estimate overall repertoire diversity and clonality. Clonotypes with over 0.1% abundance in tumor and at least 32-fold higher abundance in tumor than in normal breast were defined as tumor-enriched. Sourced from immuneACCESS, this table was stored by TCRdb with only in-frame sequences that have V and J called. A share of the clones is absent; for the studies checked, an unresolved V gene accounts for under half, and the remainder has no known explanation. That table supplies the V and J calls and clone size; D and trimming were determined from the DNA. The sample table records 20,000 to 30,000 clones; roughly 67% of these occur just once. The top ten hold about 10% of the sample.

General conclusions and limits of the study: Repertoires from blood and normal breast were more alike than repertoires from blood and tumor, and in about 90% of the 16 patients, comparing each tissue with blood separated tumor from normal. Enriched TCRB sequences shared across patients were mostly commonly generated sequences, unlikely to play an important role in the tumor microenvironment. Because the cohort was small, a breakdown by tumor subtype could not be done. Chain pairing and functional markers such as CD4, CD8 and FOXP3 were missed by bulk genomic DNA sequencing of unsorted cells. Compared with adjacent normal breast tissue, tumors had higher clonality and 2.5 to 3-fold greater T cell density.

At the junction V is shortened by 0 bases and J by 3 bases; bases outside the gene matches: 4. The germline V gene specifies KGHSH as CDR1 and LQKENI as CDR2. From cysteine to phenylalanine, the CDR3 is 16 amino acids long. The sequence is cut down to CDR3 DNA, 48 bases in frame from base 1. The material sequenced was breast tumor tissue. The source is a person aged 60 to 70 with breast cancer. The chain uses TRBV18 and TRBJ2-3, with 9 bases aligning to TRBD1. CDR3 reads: CASSPPGQGGTDTQYF. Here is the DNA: TGTGCCAGCTCACCACCGGGACAGGGAGGGACAGATACGCAGTATTTT.